This T cell receptor beta chain was sequenced for a study of response to subunit inactivated influenza vaccine. General study findings and limits: Authors suggested each seasonal flu vaccination may recruit only limited numbers of new T cells.

This clonotype has only a few counts. Its antigen remains unidentified. Trimming took 1 base from V and 5 from J, leaving 5 bases between them. Germline V gives CDR1 SGHTA, CDR2 FQGTGA. The CDR3 covers 13 residues. TCRdb reprocessed the RT-PCR reads with MiXCR, giving one entry per CDR3 protein. The sample has 450,000 to 500,000 distinct CDR3 sequences, 9.5% to 12% seen once. The sample in question was PBMCs from blood, obtained about 40 days after vaccination. The chain has TRBV7-3 and TRBJ2-2; no definite D call. The source is a man aged 45-65 years who received an inactivated influenza vaccine. This CDR3 is CASSLIETGELFF. Written as DNA, the CDR3 is TGTGCCAGCAGCTTAATCGAGACCGGGGAGCTGTTTTTT.